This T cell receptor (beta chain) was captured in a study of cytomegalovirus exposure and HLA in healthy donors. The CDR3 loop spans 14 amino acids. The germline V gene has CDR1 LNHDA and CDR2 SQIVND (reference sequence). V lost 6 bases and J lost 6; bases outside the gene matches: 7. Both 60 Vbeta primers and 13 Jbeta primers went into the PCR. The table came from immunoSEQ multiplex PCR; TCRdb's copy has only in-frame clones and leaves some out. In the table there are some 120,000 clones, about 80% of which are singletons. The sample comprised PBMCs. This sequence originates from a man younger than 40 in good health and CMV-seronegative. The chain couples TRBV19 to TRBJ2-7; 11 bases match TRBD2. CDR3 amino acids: CASRRVAGGSEQYF. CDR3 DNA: TGTGCCAGTAGAAGGGTAGCGGGAGGGAGCGAGCAGTACTTC.